This T cell receptor beta chain appears in the sequencing data of a study of technical replicates of blood from a few donors. The CDR3 length is 13 residues. V gave up 0 bases and J gave up 6 bases, with 6 bases separating them. The V gene's germline CDR1 is SGHRS and CDR2 YFSETQ. Here immunoSEQ multiplex PCR was the method, and the copy in TCRdb shows in-frame clones only, minus some. This table holds about 70,000 clones, around 97% found once. The clonotype originates from a human donor in good health. The sample consisted of T cells isolated from PBMCs. The chain recombines TRBV5-1 with TRBJ2-2; D is perhaps TRBD2 (5 bases). The CDR3: CASSLVGAGELFF. The CDR3 bases are TGCGCCAGCAGCTTGGTCGGGGCCGGGGAGCTGTTTTTT. Together with reference TRBV5-1 and TRBJ2-2, the CDR3 gives the full variable domain: KAGVTQTPRYLIKTRGQQVTLSCSPISGHRSVSWYQQTPGQGLQFLFEYFSETQRNKGNFPGRFSGRQFSNSRSEMNVSTLELGDSALYLCASSLVGAGELFFGEGSRLTVL.